Each of the 19 T cell receptor beta chains below was sequenced from the same sample in a study of T cell repertoires in cytomegalovirus infection. Via MiXCR, TCRdb re-called the reads, giving one row per CDR3 protein. The table lists approximately 500,000 distinct CDR3 sequences, approximately 17% of them singletons. The source material was CD8+ T cells from PBMCs. Source of these receptors: a human donor in good health (CMV status not recorded). Some clones in this sample may be carry-over from other donors' samples.

This clonotype was recorded many times. This chain uses TRBV12-3 or TRBV12-4 with TRBJ2-4; D perhaps matches TRBD2 (6 bases). The length of the CDR3 is 13 residues. V gave up 6 bases and J gave up 6 bases, with 12 bases separating them. The CDR3: CASRGGPLNIQYF. For the CDR3, the DNA is TGTGCCAGCAGGGGGGGACCTTTAAACATTCAGTACTTC.

This clonotype was detected many times. In DNA, the CDR3 is TGTGCCAGTAGCGGCCCTGGGATCCCCAACTATGGCTACACCTTC. The encoded protein is CASSGPGIPNYGYTF. The chain employs TRBV19 and TRBJ1-2; D uncertain. Looked up from germline, CDR1 is LNHDA and CDR2 is SQIVND (reference sequence). The CDR3 loop spans 15 amino acids. Trimming stripped 6 bases from V and 2 bases from J, with 16 bases between.

The V call is TRBV28, the J call TRBJ2-4, with 8 bases lining up with TRBD1. V was clipped by 5 bases and J by 7 bases; unmatched bases: 7. Germline V gene data show CDR1 as MDHEN and CDR2 as SYDVKM. There are 14 residues in the CDR3. The CDR3 region has the DNA TGTGCCAGCAGTCCACGGACAGGGTTGAACATTCAGTACTTC. It encodes CASSPRTGLNIQYF.

This clonotype was seen many times. The chain has TRBV27 and TRBJ1-1, with D hard to call. Germline V gives CDR1 MNHEY, CDR2 SMNVEV (reference sequence). Trimming stripped 8 bases from V and 7 bases from J, with 11 bases between. The CDR3 is made up of 11 amino acids. CDR3 DNA sequence: TGTGCCAGCCAGAGTAGAAGTGAAGCTTTCTTT. Protein: CASQSRSEAFF.

This clonotype was seen only a few times. The chain uses TRBV19 and TRBJ1-5; D perhaps matches TRBD1 (6 bases). V was clipped by 6 bases and J by 6 bases, with 9 bases between them. This CDR3 has 12 residues. Germline V lookup: CDR1 LNHDA, CDR2 SQIVND (reference sequence). The CDR3, as DNA: TGTGCCAGTAGCATACAGGGTCAGCCCCAGCATTTT. Its protein is CASSIQGQPQHF.

The genes are TRBV12-3 or TRBV12-4 and TRBJ1-1; a possible D gene is TRBD1 (6 bases). The CDR3 length is 14 residues. The V and J ends lost 6 bases and 5 bases respectively, with 16 bases between them. CDR3 in amino acids: CASRQGSSSTEAFF. The CDR3 nucleotides are TGTGCCAGCAGACAGGGATCGTCGAGTACTGAAGCTTTCTTT.

V and J are TRBV5-5 and TRBJ2-7, with D possibly matching TRBD2 (5 bases). Trimming removed 7 bases from V and 4 bases from J, with 12 bases in between. From germline, CDR1 is SGHKS and CDR2 YYEKEE (reference sequence). This CDR3 region has 12 residues. The CDR3 sequence is CASGLSGYEQYF. The CDR3 nucleotides read TGTGCCAGCGGACTTTCTGGTTACGAGCAGTACTTC.

This clonotype was observed a handful of times. The V gene is TRBV6-5, the J gene TRBJ1-2; 7 nucleotides agree with TRBD1. The germline gives CDR1 MNHEY, CDR2 SVGAGI. Unmatched junction bases numbered 5, after V lost 2 bases and J lost 14 bases. The CDR3 loop spans 11 amino acids. CDR3 sequence: CASSYTGDLTF. The CDR3 DNA follows: TGTGCCAGCAGTTACACAGGGGACCTTACCTTC.

The rearrangement uses TRBV7-9 and TRBJ2-3; possibly TRBD2 for D (5 bases). The CDR3 spans 14 residues. The germline V and J ends were trimmed by 1 base and 9 bases, with 14 bases remaining between them. Germline V lookup: CDR1 SEHNR, CDR2 FQNEAQ (reference sequence). CDR3 protein: CASSLVSSSGTQYF. CDR3 sequence (DNA): TGTGCCAGCAGCTTAGTATCTAGCTCGGGAACGCAGTATTTT.

On this clonotype itself: A much more abundant neighbour one base away suggests this may be a read error. The chain carries TRBV7-6 and TRBJ2-7; 7 nucleotides match TRBD1. Germline values: CDR1 SGHVS, CDR2 FNYEAQ. The CDR3 is 15 amino acids. The CDR3 nucleotides are TGTTCCAGCAGCCCCGGACAGGTCTACTCCTACGAGCAGTACTTC. Amino acids: CSSSPGQVYSYEQYF. The variable domain in full, completed from reference TRBV7-6 and TRBJ2-7, reads GAGVSQSPRYKVTKRGQDVALRCDPISGHVSLYWYRQALGQGPEFLTYFNYEAQQDKSGLPNDRFSAERPEGSISTLTIQRTEQRDSAMYRCSSSPGQVYSYEQYFGPGTRLTVT.

This clonotype was counted only a few times. In nucleotides, the CDR3 is TGCGCCAGCAGCCAAGGTCAGGGGGCGAATAGCAATCAGCCCCAGCATTTT. This gives the protein CASSQGQGANSNQPQHF. The chain has TRBV4-1 and TRBJ1-5, with 8 bases identical to TRBD1. Germline V gene lookup returns CDR1 MGHRA and CDR2 YSYEKL. Trimming cost V 1 base and J 0 bases; bases outside gene matches: 5. This CDR3 is 17 amino acids long.

With regard to this clonotype: In this CDR3 the conserved last residue, phenylalanine or tryptophan, is missing, so a read error is likely. The DNA is omitted, as the CDR3 cannot be located on it reliably, and the CDR3 follows TCRdb's listing. The CDR3 protein is CASSLRQGNSPLDI. The chain links TRBV12-3 or TRBV12-4 to TRBJ1-6; TRBD1, the D gene given by the table, was not confirmed from the DNA. The CDR3 is made up of 14 amino acids, end residues included.

This clonotype showed up just a few times. This chain links TRBV9 with TRBJ2-2, with D tentatively TRBD1 or TRBD2 (5 bases each). The ends were cut back, 2 bases at V and 1 base at J, with 12 bases in the middle. The CDR3 covers 16 residues. The germline V gene encodes CDR1 SGDLS and CDR2 YYNGEE. The CDR3 protein is CASSVGLAGNTGELFF. In DNA form, the CDR3 reads TGTGCCAGCAGCGTGGGGCTAGCAGGGAACACCGGGGAGCTGTTTTTT.

The rearrangement links TRBV30 to TRBJ1-1; 9 nucleotides agree with TRBD1. The CDR3 has 14 residues. CDR1 is GTSNPN, CDR2 SVGIG, per germline (reference sequence). Trimming took 5 bases from V and 7 from J; bases not matched to a gene: 11. CDR3 residues: CAWEPGQGFGEAFF. The CDR3, as DNA: TGTGCCTGGGAACCGGGACAGGGTTTCGGTGAAGCTTTCTTT.

Many counts were recorded for this clonotype. The chain has TRBV7-9 and TRBJ2-7; weak D call: TRBD2 (5 bases). This CDR3 contains 13 residues. CDR1 SEHNR and CDR2 FQNEAQ come from the germline V gene (reference sequence). The V and J ends lost 5 bases and 0 bases respectively, with 8 bases between them. CDR3 coding DNA: TGTGCCAGCAGCGCCCGGGACTCCTACGAGCAGTACTTC. It translates to CASSARDSYEQYF.

This clonotype was observed a few times. The chain joins TRBV23-1 to TRBJ2-3; D may be TRBD2 (5 bases). TRBV23-1 is known as an ORF, though its function is uncertain. The CDR3 runs 15 residues. V lost 0 bases and J 12 bases, leaving 19 bases between the germline ends. Here the CDR3 reads CASSQSLRAPKTQYF. CDR3 bases: TGCGCCAGCAGTCAATCCTTGAGGGCCCCCAAAACCCAGTATTTT.

V usage is TRBV5-8 and J usage is TRBJ2-7, with 11 bases that match TRBD1. J was trimmed by 7 bases and V by 4 bases; bases with no gene match: 13. The germline V gene has CDR1 SGHTS and CDR2 YDEGEE. This CDR3 is built from 16 residues. CDR3 in amino acids: CASSPQDRGPLEEQYF. The CDR3, as DNA: TGTGCCAGCAGCCCCCAGGACAGGGGGCCTCTTGAGGAGCAGTACTTC.

This clonotype was observed a few times. V and J are TRBV20-1 and TRBJ2-5; TRBD2 aligns across 11 bases. Germline V gives CDR1 DFQATT, CDR2 SNEGSKA (reference sequence). The CDR3 contains 15 residues. With V trimmed by 5 bases and J by 5 bases, 10 bases remained unmatched. The CDR3 bases are TGCAGTGCTGGGGCGGTAGCGGGGGGGGGGGAGACCCAGTACTTC. Its translation is CSAGAVAGGGETQYF.

This clonotype came up a few times. V is TRBV28 and J is TRBJ2-7; possible D gene TRBD2, 6 bases. The CDR3 consists of 16 residues. With 6 bases removed from V and 5 bases from J, the gap between germline ends came to 23 bases. In germline, CDR1 is MDHEN, CDR2 SYDVKM. The CDR3 loop is CASSLPAASGGDEQYF. The CDR3, as DNA: TGTGCCAGCAGCTTACCGGCCGCCTCGGGCGGGGACGAGCAGTACTTC. Based on the CDR3 plus reference TRBV28 and TRBJ2-7, the full variable domain is DVKVTQSSRYLVKRTGEKVFLECVQDMDHENMFWYRQDPGLGLRLIYFSYDVKMKEKGDIPEGYSVSREKKERFSLILESASTNQTSMYLCASSLPAASGGDEQYFGPGTRLTVT.